These T cell receptor beta chains were read from a single sample in a study of long-term antiretroviral therapy in people with HIV. Profiling relied on immunoSEQ multiplex PCR, and the TCRdb table lists in-frame clones only, not all of them. Of approximately 25,000 clones detected, 80% to 90% appear once; the ten largest clones hold roughly 2.3%. The specimen comprised unsorted PBMCs, sampled 3 years after starting antiretroviral therapy. These TCRs come from a man aged 50-60 years with HIV. The CDR3 runs from the conserved cysteine through the conserved F or W. The D gene is left open where the match is weak. Only some rows state a clone size, as once, few, many or a class for expanded clones.

J gene: TRBJ2-1; V gene: TRBV7-9; D gene: NA; clone size: NA; CDR3 DNA: TGTGCCAGCAGCTTAGTGGTCACATACAATGAGCAGTTCTTC; CDR3 protein: CASSLVVTYNEQFF
J gene: TRBJ1-2; V gene: TRBV18; D gene: TRBD1; clone size: NA; CDR3 DNA: TGTGCCAGCTCACGGGGACAGCTGGGGGGCTACACCTTC; CDR3 protein: CASSRGQLGGYTF
J gene: TRBJ2-5; V gene: TRBV18; D gene: TRBD1; clone size: NA; CDR3 DNA: TGTGCCAGCTCACCGACAGGGGGCGAGACCCAGTACTTC; CDR3 protein: CASSPTGGETQYF
J gene: TRBJ1-1; V gene: TRBV7-2; D gene: NA; clone size: NA; CDR3 DNA: TGTGCCAGCAGCCCGGGGGGGAGAAACACTGAAGCTTTCTTT; CDR3 protein: CASSPGGRNTEAFF
J gene: TRBJ2-3; V gene: TRBV7-2; D gene: NA; clone size: NA; CDR3 DNA: TGTGCCACCCTCAATGGTGTAGATACGCAGTATTTT; CDR3 protein: CATLNGVDTQYF
J gene: TRBJ2-7; V gene: TRBV5-1; D gene: TRBD1; clone size: NA; CDR3 DNA: TGCGCCAGCAGCATGGGGACAGCGTCCCTCGAGCAGTACTTC; CDR3 protein: CASSMGTASLEQYF
J gene: TRBJ2-7; V gene: TRBV20-1; D gene: NA; clone size: NA; CDR3 DNA: TGCAGTGCCGCCAGGGCCTACGAGCAGTACTTC; CDR3 protein: CSAARAYEQYF
J gene: TRBJ1-1; V gene: TRBV6-6; D gene: NA; clone size: NA; CDR3 DNA: TGTGCCAGCATCCTGGGGGGTACTGAAGCTTTCTTT; CDR3 protein: CASILGGTEAFF
J gene: TRBJ2-2; V gene: TRBV29-1; D gene: TRBD1; clone size: NA; CDR3 DNA: TGCAGCGTTGACACAGGGGGAAGGGCCGGGGAGCTGTTTTTT; CDR3 protein: CSVDTGGRAGELFF
J gene: TRBJ1-5; V gene: TRBV19; D gene: TRBD1; clone size: NA; CDR3 DNA: TGTGCCAGTACCCAGGGGGCCCAGGGGAACAATCAGCCCCAGCATTTT; CDR3 protein: CASTQGAQGNNQPQHF
J gene: TRBJ1-2; V gene: TRBV19; D gene: TRBD1; clone size: few; CDR3 DNA: TGTGCCAGTAGTCCGTCAAGGGGGGACAGCAGGGGCTACACCTTC; CDR3 protein: CASSPSRGDSRGYTF
J gene: TRBJ1-2; V gene: TRBV6-5; D gene: NA; clone size: NA; CDR3 DNA: TGTGCCAGCAGACAAGGCAGGGCCTATGGCTACACCTTC; CDR3 protein: CASRQGRAYGYTF
J gene: TRBJ2-7; V gene: TRBV5-6; D gene: TRBD1; clone size: once; CDR3 DNA: TGTGCCAGCAGCTTGGTGAGGGGGCGGCCCTACGAGCAGTACTTC; CDR3 protein: CASSLVRGRPYEQYF
J gene: TRBJ1-5; V gene: TRBV5-4; D gene: TRBD1; clone size: NA; CDR3 DNA: TGTGCCAGCAGTTCAGGGGGAAATCAGCCCCAGCATTTT; CDR3 protein: CASSSGGNQPQHF
J gene: TRBJ1-1; V gene: TRBV5-1; D gene: NA; clone size: NA; CDR3 DNA: TGCGCCAGCAGCTCGGACGGATACACTGAAGCTTTCTTT; CDR3 protein: CASSSDGYTEAFF
J gene: TRBJ1-5; V gene: TRBV27; D gene: NA; clone size: NA; CDR3 DNA: TGTGCCAGCAGTTTCATTGGGGGCGGGCAGCCCCAGCATTTT; CDR3 protein: CASSFIGGGQPQHF
J gene: TRBJ1-5; V gene: TRBV10-2; D gene: TRBD1; clone size: NA; CDR3 DNA: TGCGCCAGCAGGGCCGGGACAGGGAGGCCCCAGCATTTT; CDR3 protein: CASRAGTGRPQHF
J gene: TRBJ1-1; V gene: TRBV18; D gene: NA; clone size: NA; CDR3 DNA: TGTGCCAGCTCACCCTTCAGGGAGGTGAACACTGAAGCTTTCTTT; CDR3 protein: CASSPFREVNTEAFF
J gene: TRBJ2-7; V gene: TRBV30; D gene: TRBD2; clone size: NA; CDR3 DNA: TGTGCCTGGAGTGTACGAGCGGGAGTAAGGTACGAGCAGTACTTC; CDR3 protein: CAWSVRAGVRYEQYF
J gene: TRBJ2-7; V gene: TRBV5-5; D gene: NA; clone size: NA; CDR3 DNA: TGTGCCAGCAGCTTGTCGGGGGAGGTCTACGAGCAGTACTTC; CDR3 protein: CASSLSGEVYEQYF
J gene: TRBJ2-7; V gene: TRBV19; D gene: TRBD1; clone size: NA; CDR3 DNA: TGTGCCAGTGAAGGGACAGGTAACTACGAGCAGTACTTC; CDR3 protein: CASEGTGNYEQYF
J gene: TRBJ1-4; V gene: TRBV7-9; D gene: TRBD1; clone size: NA; CDR3 DNA: TGTGCCAGCAGCTTAGTGGGACAGGGGGGAGAAAAACTGTTTTTT; CDR3 protein: CASSLVGQGGEKLFF
J gene: TRBJ2-6; V gene: TRBV7-8; D gene: TRBD1; clone size: NA; CDR3 DNA: TGTGCCAGCAGCACCGGACAGGGGATCTTGGTGCGAGGGGCCAACGTCCTGACTTTC; CDR3 protein: CASSTGQGILVRGANVLTF
J gene: TRBJ1-4; V gene: TRBV18; D gene: TRBD1; clone size: NA; CDR3 DNA: TGTGCCAGCTCACCCCAGGGGGCGGATGAAAAACTGTTTTTT; CDR3 protein: CASSPQGADEKLFF
J gene: TRBJ2-3; V gene: TRBV29-1; D gene: NA; clone size: NA; CDR3 DNA: TGCAGCGGAGGCAGGTCGAGCACAGATACGCAGTATTTT; CDR3 protein: CSGGRSSTDTQYF
J gene: TRBJ1-1; V gene: TRBV7-9; D gene: NA; clone size: NA; CDR3 DNA: TGTGCCAGCAGCTTAGATTTTAACACTGAAGCTTTCTTT; CDR3 protein: CASSLDFNTEAFF
J gene: TRBJ2-5; V gene: TRBV5-1; D gene: TRBD1; clone size: NA; CDR3 DNA: TGCGCCAGCAGCCTCCCGAGGACAGGGGAAGAGACCCAGTACTTC; CDR3 protein: CASSLPRTGEETQYF
J gene: TRBJ1-1; V gene: TRBV28; D gene: NA; clone size: NA; CDR3 DNA: TGTGCCAGCAGTTCGACCCCTGGGAGCACTGAAGCTTTCTTT; CDR3 protein: CASSSTPGSTEAFF
J gene: TRBJ2-5; V gene: TRBV19; D gene: NA; clone size: NA; CDR3 DNA: TGTGCCAGTATTGGATATGGAGAGACCCAGTACTTC; CDR3 protein: CASIGYGETQYF
J gene: TRBJ2-7; V gene: TRBV28; D gene: TRBD2; clone size: few; CDR3 DNA: TGTGCCAGCAGCTTAGCGGGAGGGGCCCACGAGCAGTACTTC; CDR3 protein: CASSLAGGAHEQYF
J gene: TRBJ2-7; V gene: TRBV9; D gene: TRBD2; clone size: once; CDR3 DNA: TGTGCCAGCACCGTAGCGGGGGGCCGGAACGAGCAGTACTTC; CDR3 protein: CASTVAGGRNEQYF
J gene: TRBJ1-1; V gene: TRBV19; D gene: NA; clone size: NA; CDR3 DNA: TGTGCCAGTAGTATTTCTACAGTCGGAAACACTGAAGCTTTCTTT; CDR3 protein: CASSISTVGNTEAFF
J gene: TRBJ2-7; V gene: TRBV28; D gene: NA; clone size: NA; CDR3 DNA: TGTGCCAGTATTTCCCCCGGAGGGGCCTACGAGCAGTACTTC; CDR3 protein: CASISPGGAYEQYF
J gene: TRBJ1-5; V gene: TRBV27; D gene: NA; clone size: few; CDR3 DNA: TGTGCCAGCAGTAGGGGAAATAGCAATCAGCCCCAGCATTTT; CDR3 protein: CASSRGNSNQPQHF
J gene: TRBJ2-5; V gene: TRBV4-1; D gene: NA; clone size: NA; CDR3 DNA: TGCGCCAGCAGCCATGTGCCGGGTCAGCCCGAAGAGACCCAGTACTTC; CDR3 protein: CASSHVPGQPEETQYF
J gene: TRBJ1-5; V gene: TRBV19; D gene: NA; clone size: NA; CDR3 DNA: TGTGCCAGCCGGCGAGCGGCAGATGATCAGCCCCAGCATTTT; CDR3 protein: CASRRAADDQPQHF
J gene: TRBJ1-1; V gene: TRBV30; D gene: TRBD1; clone size: NA; CDR3 DNA: TGTGCCTGGAGTTCCGTGGGACAGGGGGCTGAAGCTTTCTTT; CDR3 protein: CAWSSVGQGAEAFF